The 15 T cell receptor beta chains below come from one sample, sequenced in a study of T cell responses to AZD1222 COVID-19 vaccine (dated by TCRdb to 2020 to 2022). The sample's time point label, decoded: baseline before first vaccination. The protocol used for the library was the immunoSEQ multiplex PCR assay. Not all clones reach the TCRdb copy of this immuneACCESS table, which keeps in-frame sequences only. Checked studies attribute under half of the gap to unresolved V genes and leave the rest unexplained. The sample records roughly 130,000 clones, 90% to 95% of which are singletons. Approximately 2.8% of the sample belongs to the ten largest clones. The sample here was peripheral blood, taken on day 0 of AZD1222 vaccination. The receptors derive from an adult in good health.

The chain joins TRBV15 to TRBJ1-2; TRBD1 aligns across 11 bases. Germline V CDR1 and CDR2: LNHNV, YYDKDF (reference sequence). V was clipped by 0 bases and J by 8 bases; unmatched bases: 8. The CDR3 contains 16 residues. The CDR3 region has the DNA TGTGCCACCAGCAGAGAGAGGGGACAGGGGGATTCGGGCTACACCTTC. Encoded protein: CATSRERGQGDSGYTF.

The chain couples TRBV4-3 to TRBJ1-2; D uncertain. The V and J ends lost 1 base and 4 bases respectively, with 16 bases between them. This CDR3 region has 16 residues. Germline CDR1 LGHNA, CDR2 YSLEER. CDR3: CASSQGLGREIYGYTF. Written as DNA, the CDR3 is TGCGCCAGCAGCCAAGGTTTAGGGAGGGAGATCTATGGCTACACCTTC.

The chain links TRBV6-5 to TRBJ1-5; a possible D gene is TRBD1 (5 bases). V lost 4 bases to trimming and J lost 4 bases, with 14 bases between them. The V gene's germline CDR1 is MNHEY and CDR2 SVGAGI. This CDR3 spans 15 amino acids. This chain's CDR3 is CASSFLGVGNQPQHF. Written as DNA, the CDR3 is TGTGCCAGCAGTTTCTTAGGGGTGGGGAATCAGCCCCAGCATTTT.

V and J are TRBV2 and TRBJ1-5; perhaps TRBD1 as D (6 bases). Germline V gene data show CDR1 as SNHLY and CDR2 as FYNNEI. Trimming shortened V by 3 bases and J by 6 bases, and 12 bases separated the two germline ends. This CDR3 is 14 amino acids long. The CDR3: CASSELQGGQPQHF. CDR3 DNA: TGTGCCAGCAGTGAGCTACAGGGAGGTCAGCCCCAGCATTTT.

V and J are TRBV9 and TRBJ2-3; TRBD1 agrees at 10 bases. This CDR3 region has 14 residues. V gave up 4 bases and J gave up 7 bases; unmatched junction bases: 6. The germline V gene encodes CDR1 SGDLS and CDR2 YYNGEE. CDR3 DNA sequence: TGTGCCAGCAGCCCCCGGGACAGGGGATATACGCAGTATTTT. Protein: CASSPRDRGYTQYF. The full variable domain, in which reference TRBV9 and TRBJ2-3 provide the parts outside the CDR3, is DSGVTQTPKHLITATGQRVTLRCSPRSGDLSVYWYQQSLDQGLQFLIQYYNGEERAKGNILERFSAQQFPDLHSELNLSSLELGDSALYFCASSPRDRGYTQYFGPGTRLTVL.

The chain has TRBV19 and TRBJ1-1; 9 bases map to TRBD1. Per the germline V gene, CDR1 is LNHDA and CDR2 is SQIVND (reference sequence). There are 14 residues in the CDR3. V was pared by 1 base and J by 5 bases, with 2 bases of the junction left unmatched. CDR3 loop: CASSIGDRETEAFF. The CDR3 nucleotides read TGTGCCAGTAGTATAGGGGACAGGGAGACTGAAGCTTTCTTT.

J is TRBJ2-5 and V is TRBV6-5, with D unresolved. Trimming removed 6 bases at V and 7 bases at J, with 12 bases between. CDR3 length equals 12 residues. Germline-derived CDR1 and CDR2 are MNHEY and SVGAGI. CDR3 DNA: TGTGCCAGCAGCCTACCTGGCGGGACCCAGTACTTC. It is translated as CASSLPGGTQYF.

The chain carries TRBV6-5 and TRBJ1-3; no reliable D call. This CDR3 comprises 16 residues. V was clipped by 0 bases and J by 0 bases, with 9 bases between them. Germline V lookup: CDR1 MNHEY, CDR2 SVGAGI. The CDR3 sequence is CASSYSAGSSGNTIYF. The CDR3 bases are TGTGCCAGCAGTTACTCGGCAGGTAGCTCTGGAAACACCATATATTTT.

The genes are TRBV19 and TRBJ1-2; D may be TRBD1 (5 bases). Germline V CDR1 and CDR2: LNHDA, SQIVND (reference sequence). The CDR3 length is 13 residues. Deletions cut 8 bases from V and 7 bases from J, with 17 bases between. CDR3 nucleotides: TGTGCCAGTCAGTCCCGGGGCTTGGGTGGCTACACCTTC. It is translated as CASQSRGLGGYTF.

CDR3 protein: CASSRGDSYFSYEQYF. The CDR3 DNA reads as TGTGCCAGCAGCCGGGGGGACAGCTATTTTTCCTACGAGCAGTACTTC. The chain uses TRBV3-1 (or the pseudogene TRBV3-2) and TRBJ2-7; TRBD1 is a possible D gene (7 bases). The germline gives CDR1 LGHDT, CDR2 YNNKEL (reference sequence). V shed 4 bases and J shed 1 base, with 17 bases lying between them. This CDR3 contains 16 residues.

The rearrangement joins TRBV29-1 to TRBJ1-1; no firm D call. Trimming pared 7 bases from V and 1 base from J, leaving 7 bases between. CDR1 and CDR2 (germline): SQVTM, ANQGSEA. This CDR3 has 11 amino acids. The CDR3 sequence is CSATWNTEAFF. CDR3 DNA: TGCAGCGCAACCTGGAACACTGAAGCTTTCTTT.

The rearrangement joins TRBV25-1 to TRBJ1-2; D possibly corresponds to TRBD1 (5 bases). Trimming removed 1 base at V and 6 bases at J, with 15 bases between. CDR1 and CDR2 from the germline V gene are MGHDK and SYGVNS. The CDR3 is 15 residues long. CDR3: CASSELAGSMDGYTF. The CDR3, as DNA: TGTGCCAGCAGTGAATTGGCAGGGTCAATGGATGGCTACACCTTC.

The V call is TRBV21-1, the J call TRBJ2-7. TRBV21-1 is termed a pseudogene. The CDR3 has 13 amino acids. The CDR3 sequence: CASSNSLTYEQYF. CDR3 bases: TGTGCCAGCAGCAACAGCCTTACCTACGAGCAGTACTTC.

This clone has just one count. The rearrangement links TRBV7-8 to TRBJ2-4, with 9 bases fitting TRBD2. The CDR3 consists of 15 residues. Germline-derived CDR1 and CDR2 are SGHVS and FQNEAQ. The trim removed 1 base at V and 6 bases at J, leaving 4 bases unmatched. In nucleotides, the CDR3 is TGTGCCAGCAGCTTAGGCGGGGGGGTCGGAAACATTCAGTACTTC. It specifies CASSLGGGVGNIQYF. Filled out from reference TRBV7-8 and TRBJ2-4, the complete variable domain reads GAGVSQSPRYKVAKRGQDVALRCDPISGHVSLFWYQQALGQGPEFLTYFQNEAQLDKSGLPSDRFFAERPEGSVSTLKIQRTQQEDSAVYLCASSLGGGVGNIQYFGAGTRLSVL.

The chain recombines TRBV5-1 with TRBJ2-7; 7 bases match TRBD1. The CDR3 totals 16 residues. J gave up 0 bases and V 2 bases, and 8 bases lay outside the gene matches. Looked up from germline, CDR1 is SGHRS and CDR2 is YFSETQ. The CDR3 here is CASSFPRDRVSYEQYF. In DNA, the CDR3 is TGCGCCAGCAGCTTTCCCCGAGACAGGGTCTCCTACGAGCAGTACTTC.